This T cell receptor (beta chain) was identified during a study of PD-L1 blockade in urothelial cancer. Study-level information: Between 0 and 3 prior chemotherapy regimens had been given to patients.

This sample's time point: pretreatment peripheral blood. The table came from immunoSEQ multiplex PCR; TCRdb's copy has only in-frame clones and leaves some out. The data show 85,000 to 90,000 clones, around 90% seen once. The CDR3 loop spans 16 amino acids. Losses at the gene ends were 7 bases for V and 5 bases for J; bases not matched to a gene: 15. Germline CDR1 is MDHEN and CDR2 is SYDVKM. This chain uses TRBV28 with TRBJ2-7; 9 bases are shared with TRBD2. The sample here was PBMCs, taken around atezolizumab (anti-PD-L1) treatment. The receptor comes from an elderly woman with urothelial cancer. CDR3: CASIDSVAGVRDEQYF. The CDR3 nucleotides read TGTGCCAGCATCGACTCGGTAGCGGGGGTTCGAGACGAGCAGTACTTC.